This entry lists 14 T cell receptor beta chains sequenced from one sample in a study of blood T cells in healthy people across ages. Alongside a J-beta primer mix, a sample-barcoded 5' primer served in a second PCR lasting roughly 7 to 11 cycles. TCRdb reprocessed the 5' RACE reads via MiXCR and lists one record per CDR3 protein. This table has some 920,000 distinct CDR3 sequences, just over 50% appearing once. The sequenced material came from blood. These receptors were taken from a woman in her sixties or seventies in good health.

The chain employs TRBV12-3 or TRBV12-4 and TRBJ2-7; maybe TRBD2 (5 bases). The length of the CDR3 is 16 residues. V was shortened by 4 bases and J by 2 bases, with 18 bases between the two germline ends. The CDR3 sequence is CASSSYLADGTYEQYF. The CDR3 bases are TGTGCCAGCAGTTCCTACCTTGCGGACGGGACCTACGAGCAGTACTTC.

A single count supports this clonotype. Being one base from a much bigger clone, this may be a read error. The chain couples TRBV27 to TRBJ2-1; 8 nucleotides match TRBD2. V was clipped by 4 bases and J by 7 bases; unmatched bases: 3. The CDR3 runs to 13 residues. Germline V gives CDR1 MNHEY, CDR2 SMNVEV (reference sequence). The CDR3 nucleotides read TGTGCCAGCAGTTGCAGCGGGAGTAATGAGCAGTTCTTC. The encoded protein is CASSCSGSNEQFF.

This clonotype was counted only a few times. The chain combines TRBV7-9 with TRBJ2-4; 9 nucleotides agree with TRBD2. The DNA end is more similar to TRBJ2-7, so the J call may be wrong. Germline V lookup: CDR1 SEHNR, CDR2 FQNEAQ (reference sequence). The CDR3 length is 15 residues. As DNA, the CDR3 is TGTGCCAGCAGCCTCCTAGCGGGGAATACCTACGAGCAGTACTTC. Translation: CASSLLAGNTYEQYF.

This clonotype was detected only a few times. CDR3 nucleotide sequence: TGCAGTGCTTATAGGGGCGGAGCTACCTACGAGCAGTACTTC. It yields the protein CSAYRGGATYEQYF. J is TRBJ2-7 and V is TRBV20-1; tentatively, D is TRBD1 (5 bases). Trimming left V 5 bases short and J 2 bases short, with 16 bases between. The CDR3 totals 14 residues. Looked up from germline, CDR1 is DFQATT and CDR2 is SNEGSKA (reference sequence).

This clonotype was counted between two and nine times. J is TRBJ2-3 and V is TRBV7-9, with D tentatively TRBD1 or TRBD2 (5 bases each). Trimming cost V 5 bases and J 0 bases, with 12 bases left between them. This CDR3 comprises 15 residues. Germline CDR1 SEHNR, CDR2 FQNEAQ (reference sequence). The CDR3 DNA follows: TGTGCCAGCAGCGCACGGGACCTAAGCACAGATACGCAGTATTTT. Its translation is CASSARDLSTDTQYF.

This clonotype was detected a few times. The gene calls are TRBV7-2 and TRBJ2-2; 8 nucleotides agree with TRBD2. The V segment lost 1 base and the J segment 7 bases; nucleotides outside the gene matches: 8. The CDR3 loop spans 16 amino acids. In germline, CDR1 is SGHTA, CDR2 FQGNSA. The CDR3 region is CASSLDPGGPSGELFF. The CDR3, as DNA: TGTGCCAGCAGCTTAGACCCGGGAGGGCCTAGCGGGGAGCTGTTTTTT.

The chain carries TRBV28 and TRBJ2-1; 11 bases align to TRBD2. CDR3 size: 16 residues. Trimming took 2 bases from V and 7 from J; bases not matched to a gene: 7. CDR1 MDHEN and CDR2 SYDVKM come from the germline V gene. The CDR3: CASSLITTSGSNEQFF. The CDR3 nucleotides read TGTGCCAGCAGTTTAATTACTACTAGCGGGAGTAATGAGCAGTTCTTC.

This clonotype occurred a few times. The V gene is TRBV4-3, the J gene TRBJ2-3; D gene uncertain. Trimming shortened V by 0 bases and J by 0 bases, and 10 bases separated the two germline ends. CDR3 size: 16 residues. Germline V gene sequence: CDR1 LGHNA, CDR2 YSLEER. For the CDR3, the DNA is TGCGCCAGCAGCCAAGATACTGCCCTAAGCACAGATACGCAGTATTTT. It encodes CASSQDTALSTDTQYF.

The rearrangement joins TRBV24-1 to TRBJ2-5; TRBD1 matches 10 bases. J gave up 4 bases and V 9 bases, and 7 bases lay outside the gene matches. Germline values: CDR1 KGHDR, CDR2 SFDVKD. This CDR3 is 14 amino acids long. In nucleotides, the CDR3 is TGTGCCACCGGAGGACAGGGGGGAGGAGAGACCCAGTACTTC. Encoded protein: CATGGQGGGETQYF.

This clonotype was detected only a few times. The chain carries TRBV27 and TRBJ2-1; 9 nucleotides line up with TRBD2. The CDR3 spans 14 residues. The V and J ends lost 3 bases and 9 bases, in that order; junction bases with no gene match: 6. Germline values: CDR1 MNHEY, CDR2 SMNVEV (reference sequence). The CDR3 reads CASSFSGGFGEQFF. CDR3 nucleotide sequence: TGTGCCAGCAGTTTTAGCGGGGGCTTTGGTGAGCAGTTCTTC.

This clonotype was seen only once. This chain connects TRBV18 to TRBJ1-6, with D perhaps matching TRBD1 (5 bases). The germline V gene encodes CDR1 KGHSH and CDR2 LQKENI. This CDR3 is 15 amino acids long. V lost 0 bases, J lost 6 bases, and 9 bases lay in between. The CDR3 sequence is CASSPPRGVNSPLHF. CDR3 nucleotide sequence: TGTGCCAGCTCACCACCGCGGGGGGTTAATTCACCCCTCCACTTT.

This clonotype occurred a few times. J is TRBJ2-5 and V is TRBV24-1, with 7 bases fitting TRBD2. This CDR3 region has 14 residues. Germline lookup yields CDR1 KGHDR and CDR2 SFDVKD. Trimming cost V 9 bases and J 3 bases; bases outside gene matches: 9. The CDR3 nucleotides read TGTGCCACCTCACGGACTAGAGAGAAAGAGACCCAGTACTTC. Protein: CATSRTREKETQYF.

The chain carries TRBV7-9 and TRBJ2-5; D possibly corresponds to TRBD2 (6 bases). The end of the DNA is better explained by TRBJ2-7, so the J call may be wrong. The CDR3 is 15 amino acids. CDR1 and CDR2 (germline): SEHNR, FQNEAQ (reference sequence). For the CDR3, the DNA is TGTGCCAGCAGCCGGTTGCGGGACTCTCTCTACGAGCAGTACTTC. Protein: CASSRLRDSLYEQYF.

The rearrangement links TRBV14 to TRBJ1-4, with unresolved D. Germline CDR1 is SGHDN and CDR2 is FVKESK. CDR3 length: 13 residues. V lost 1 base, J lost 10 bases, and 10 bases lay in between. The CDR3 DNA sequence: TGTGCCAGCAGCCAAGTGCATGAGGGAAAACTGTTTTTT. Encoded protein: CASSQVHEGKLFF.